This entry lists 16 T cell receptor beta chains sequenced from one sample in a study of Ad26.COV2.S vaccination and SARS-CoV-2 variants. Treatment here: roughly 19 received Ad26.COV2.S at low or high dose, single or two shots; five or six received placebo; per-sample allocation not given. Sampling was performed 63 days after the first vaccine or placebo injection. The assay was immunoSEQ multiplex PCR, and TCRdb's table has in-frame clones only and misses some. The table includes some 320,000 clones, just over 85% detected once. The input for sequencing was peripheral blood, taken in a trial of Ad26.COV2.S vaccine versus placebo. The receptors here all came from a person aged 18-65 years who received the Ad26.COV2.S COVID-19 vaccine or a placebo.

The chain is built from TRBV6-2 or TRBV6-3 and TRBJ1-6, with a tentative D call TRBD1 (5 bases). The CDR3 extends over 20 amino acids. Trimming stripped 2 bases from V and 0 bases from J, with 20 bases between. The germline V gene encodes CDR1 MNHEY and CDR2 SVGEGT. The CDR3 loop is CASSYDRLGGLSSYNSPLHF. DNA for the CDR3: TGTGCCAGCAGTTACGATAGACTGGGGGGACTCAGCTCCTATAATTCACCCCTCCACTTT.

The count of this clone is one. The rearrangement joins TRBV11-2 to TRBJ2-5; TRBD1 is a possible D gene (5 bases). The germline gives CDR1 SGHAT, CDR2 FQNNGV. The germline V and J ends were trimmed by 4 bases and 3 bases, with 12 bases remaining between them. This CDR3 contains 14 residues. The CDR3 loop is CASSYRQLEETQYF. CDR3 bases: TGTGCCAGCAGCTACCGACAGCTAGAAGAGACCCAGTACTTC.

J is TRBJ2-5 and V is TRBV19; D is ambiguous. CDR3 length: 17 amino acids. Germline V gene lookup returns CDR1 LNHDA and CDR2 SQIVND (reference sequence). Trimming cost V 6 bases and J 0 bases, with 20 bases left between them. The CDR3 nucleotides read TGTGCCAGTAGCCGATCGACCCTTTCCGTAAACCAAGAGACCCAGTACTTC. Residues: CASSRSTLSVNQETQYF. Combining the CDR3 with reference TRBV19 and TRBJ2-5 gives the whole variable domain DGGITQSPKYLFRKEGQNVTLSCEQNLNHDAMYWYRQDPGQGLRLIYYSQIVNDFQKGDIAEGYSVSREKKESFPLTVTSAQKNPTAFYLCASSRSTLSVNQETQYFGPGTRLLVL.

The chain employs TRBV7-9 and TRBJ1-1; TRBD1 matches 7 bases. Germline CDR1 and CDR2: SEHNR and FQNEAQ (reference sequence). This CDR3 contains 15 residues. V lost 3 bases and J lost 4; bases outside the gene matches: 8. The CDR3 DNA follows: TGTGCCAGCAGCTTCCAGGGGGTAGCCTTCACTGAAGCTTTCTTT. It yields the protein CASSFQGVAFTEAFF.

The V gene is TRBV9, the J gene TRBJ2-1; TRBD2 might be the D (6 bases). Germline loops: CDR1 SGDLS, CDR2 YYNGEE. The CDR3 runs 17 residues. V lost 0 bases and J lost 0, with 13 bases in between. Here the CDR3 DNA reads TGTGCCAGCAGCGTAGGAGGAGGGCTTAGCTCCTACAATGAGCAGTTCTTC. Its translation is CASSVGGGLSSYNEQFF.

CDR3 amino acids: CASSQLLAGEPGQFF. CDR3 DNA: TGTGCCAGCAGCCAATTACTAGCGGGGGAACCAGGGCAGTTCTTC. V and J are TRBV3-1 (or the pseudogene TRBV3-2) and TRBJ2-1; TRBD2 agrees at 11 bases. The CDR3 has 15 residues. The germline gives CDR1 LGHDT, CDR2 YNNKEL (reference sequence). The J segment lost 12 bases and the V segment lost 2 bases, leaving 9 bases of the junction unmatched.

This chain joins TRBV4-3 and TRBJ2-1, with a tentative D call TRBD2 (6 bases). The germline V and J ends were trimmed by 5 bases and 6 bases, with 17 bases remaining between them. The CDR3 totals 15 residues. Germline V gives CDR1 LGHNA, CDR2 YSLEER. Here the CDR3 DNA reads TGCGCCAGCAGCTTCGGGACGGGACTTCGCAATGAGCAGTTCTTC. This sequence encodes CASSFGTGLRNEQFF.

Written as DNA, the CDR3 is TGTGCCAGCAGCGCCCACTCGGGACTACGATCCGCCGGGGAGCTGTTTTTT. Amino acids: CASSAHSGLRSAGELFF. This chain connects TRBV11-3 to TRBJ2-2; TRBD2 matches 7 bases. Looked up from germline, CDR1 is SGHNT and CDR2 is YENEEA. V lost 5 bases to trimming and J lost 6 bases; unmatched junction nucleotides: 15. The CDR3 covers 17 residues.

V and J are TRBV6-5 and TRBJ1-2, with TRBD1 as a possible D gene (5 bases). In germline, CDR1 is MNHEY, CDR2 SVGAGI. Trimming removed 7 bases at V and 6 bases at J, with 12 bases between. The CDR3 has 12 residues. In DNA, the CDR3 is TGTGCCAGCACAGATCCAGGGCATGGCTACACCTTC. It yields the protein CASTDPGHGYTF.

V gene TRBV18 combines with J gene TRBJ1-1, with no clear D. Germline CDR1 reads KGHSH; CDR2 reads LQKENI. Trimming stripped 0 bases from V and 0 bases from J, with 8 bases between. The CDR3 length is 15 residues. This chain's CDR3 is CASSPPTVVNTEAFF. Written as DNA, the CDR3 is TGTGCCAGCTCACCACCGACGGTGGTGAACACTGAAGCTTTCTTT.

This chain connects TRBV19 to TRBJ1-5; the match to TRBD1 covers 8 bases. Germline V gives CDR1 LNHDA, CDR2 SQIVND (reference sequence). V trimming: 4 bases; J trimming: 5 bases; junction bases outside the gene matches: 1. The CDR3 consists of 13 residues. CDR3 nucleotides: TGTGCCAGTAGTACACAGGGGGATCAGCCCCAGCATTTT. Its protein is CASSTQGDQPQHF.

The rearrangement joins TRBV9 to TRBJ1-1; tentatively, D is TRBD1 (5 bases). The CDR3 loop spans 16 amino acids. Trimming took off 0 bases at V and 1 base at J, with 13 bases between the two ends. In germline, CDR1 is SGDLS, CDR2 YYNGEE. The CDR3 DNA reads as TGTGCCAGCAGCGTAGCGGCAGGGACTAAGAACACTGAAGCTTTCTTT. Translated, it gives CASSVAAGTKNTEAFF.

This sequence joins TRBV25-1 and TRBJ2-3, with a possible D match to TRBD2 (6 bases). The CDR3 extends over 14 amino acids. The germline gives CDR1 MGHDK, CDR2 SYGVNS. V shed 3 bases and J shed 5 bases, with 12 bases lying between them. The CDR3 nucleotides are TGTGCCAGCAGTGACCCTCACGGGGGAGATACGCAGTATTTT. The encoded protein is CASSDPHGGDTQYF. The whole variable domain, filled in from reference TRBV25-1 and TRBJ2-3, reads EADIYQTPRYLVIGTGKKITLECSQTMGHDKMYWYQQDPGMELHLIHYSYGVNSTEKGDLSSESTVSRIRTEHFPLTLESARPSHTSQYLCASSDPHGGDTQYFGPGTRLTVL.

The chain has TRBV5-4 and TRBJ1-1; D gene unclear. The CDR3 totals 12 residues. V was clipped by 2 bases and J by 3 bases, with 5 bases between them. Germline V gene data show CDR1 as SGHNT and CDR2 as YYREEE (reference sequence). CDR3 nucleotide sequence: TGTGCCAGCAGCTTCATGGACACTGAAGCTTTCTTT. It yields the protein CASSFMDTEAFF.

The chain's CDR3 is CASSRNYGYTF. The CDR3, as DNA: TGTGCCAGCTCCCGTAACTATGGCTACACCTTC. The rearrangement uses TRBV25-1 and TRBJ1-2; D ambiguous. The CDR3 extends over 11 amino acids. In germline, CDR1 is MGHDK, CDR2 SYGVNS. V was pared by 8 bases and J by 1 base, with 5 bases between.

The chain's CDR3 is CASSERSNNEQFF. In DNA, the CDR3 is TGTGCCAGCAGTGAAAGAAGCAACAATGAGCAGTTCTTC. The rearrangement uses TRBV5-8 and TRBJ2-1; D not certain. This CDR3 comprises 13 residues. V dropped 5 bases and J dropped 5 bases, with 11 bases sitting between them. Germline V gene sequence: CDR1 SGHTS, CDR2 YDEGEE.